The present entry profiles one T cell receptor (beta chain) with its context. The data are from a study of blood T cell repertoires in COVID-19. Study details: Acute and convalescent COVID-19 specimens originated in the United States, Italy and Spain.

V gave up 0 bases and J gave up 0 bases, with 15 bases separating them. Per germline, CDR1 GTSNPN and CDR2 SVGIG (reference sequence). This CDR3 spans 17 amino acids. In the authors' workflow: Cell counts per sample came from amplifying reference gene primers. Generated by immunoSEQ multiplex PCR, the TCRdb table keeps only in-frame clones and is missing some. From that table come the V and J calls and clone size; the DNA was used to work out D and trimming. There are approximately 150,000 clones in the sample; 80% to 90% occur only once, and 8.6% lies in the top ten. Material for sequencing was peripheral blood. This clonotype was obtained from a woman aged 45-60 years with active or convalescent COVID-19. V gene TRBV30 combines with J gene TRBJ2-1; D may be TRBD2 (6 bases). The CDR3 DNA is TGTGCCTGGAGTGTACTAGGAGGGCATTCCTCCTACAATGAGCAGTTCTTC. This sequence encodes CAWSVLGGHSSYNEQFF.